The rows below give T cell receptor beta chains drawn from one sample of a study of CD8+ T cells in alopecia areata. Using immunoSEQ multiplex PCR, the repertoire was profiled, and TCRdb retains in-frame clones only, with some absent. Among approximately 6,900 clones listed, around two thirds were seen once. This material consisted of skin, taken at week 4, from a patient treated with tofacitinib. The receptors were gathered from a human donor with alopecia areata. The CDR3 runs from the conserved cysteine through the conserved F or W. D genes are given only for firm matches. The size field is filled for only some rows; it gives once, few, many or a size class.

j_call: TRBJ2-1; v_call: TRBV14; d_call: .; clone_size: .; cdr3_nt: TGTGCCAGCAGCCACCATGACAGGCAAGTCAATGAGCAGTTCTTC; cdr3_aa: CASSHHDRQVNEQFF
j_call: TRBJ2-7; v_call: TRBV6-1; d_call: .; clone_size: few; cdr3_nt: TGTGCCAGCAGTTTGCGGCGGGACGTTTACGAGCAGTACTTC; cdr3_aa: CASSLRRDVYEQYF
j_call: TRBJ1-2; v_call: TRBV6-6; d_call: .; clone_size: .; cdr3_nt: TGTGCCAGCAGTTATTCACGAGCGGGGAACTATGGCTACACCTTC; cdr3_aa: CASSYSRAGNYGYTF
j_call: TRBJ2-1; v_call: TRBV4-3; d_call: .; clone_size: .; cdr3_nt: TGCGCCAGCAGCCAAGTCGACCTCATCTCCTACAATGAGCAGTTCTTC; cdr3_aa: CASSQVDLISYNEQFF
j_call: TRBJ2-6; v_call: TRBV9; d_call: .; clone_size: .; cdr3_nt: TGTGCCAGCAGAGCAGGTATTACTGGGGCCAACGTCCTGACTTTC; cdr3_aa: CASRAGITGANVLTF
j_call: TRBJ1-1; v_call: TRBV6-1; d_call: TRBD1; clone_size: .; cdr3_nt: TGTGCCAGCAGTGAATTTCAGACAGGGTCTGAAGCTTTCTTT; cdr3_aa: CASSEFQTGSEAFF
j_call: TRBJ2-5; v_call: TRBV7-8; d_call: .; clone_size: .; cdr3_nt: TGTGCCAGCAGCTCACTGGATTCGGGGCGACGAGAGACCCAGTACTTC; cdr3_aa: CASSSLDSGRRETQYF
j_call: TRBJ1-2; v_call: TRBV11-2; d_call: TRBD1; clone_size: few; cdr3_nt: TGTGCCAGCAGCTTCGGGACAGGGGGCCCGGAATATGGCTACACCTTC; cdr3_aa: CASSFGTGGPEYGYTF
j_call: TRBJ1-4; v_call: TRBV30; d_call: TRBD1; clone_size: once; cdr3_nt: TGTGCCTGGAGTGTACAGGGGTTGGAAAAACTGTTTTTT; cdr3_aa: CAWSVQGLEKLFF
j_call: TRBJ1-6; v_call: TRBV7-9; d_call: .; clone_size: .; cdr3_nt: TGTGCCAGCAGAACAGGGTACGATTCACCCCTCCACTTT; cdr3_aa: CASRTGYDSPLHF
j_call: TRBJ2-7; v_call: TRBV10-3; d_call: .; clone_size: .; cdr3_nt: TGTGCCATCAGTGAGTCCCCTACCCTCGGCTACGAGCAGTACTTC; cdr3_aa: CAISESPTLGYEQYF
j_call: TRBJ2-1; v_call: TRBV7-9; d_call: .; clone_size: .; cdr3_nt: TGTGCCAGCAGCTTAGGATCCCCCAATGAGCAGTTCTTC; cdr3_aa: CASSLGSPNEQFF
j_call: TRBJ2-3; v_call: TRBV7-2; d_call: TRBD1; clone_size: .; cdr3_nt: TGTGCCAGCAGTTCCCTTCGATGGGGCAGGGGGCTAACAGATACGCAGTATTTT; cdr3_aa: CASSSLRWGRGLTDTQYF
j_call: TRBJ1-2; v_call: TRBV5-6; d_call: .; clone_size: few; cdr3_nt: TGTGCCAGCAGCCAGGGACGTGGGAACTATGGCTACACCTTC; cdr3_aa: CASSQGRGNYGYTF
j_call: TRBJ2-7; v_call: TRBV7-9; d_call: TRBD2; clone_size: .; cdr3_nt: TGTGCCAGCAGCCCACTAGCGGGAGGATACTACGAGCAGTACTTC; cdr3_aa: CASSPLAGGYYEQYF
j_call: TRBJ1-5; v_call: TRBV10-3; d_call: .; clone_size: few; cdr3_nt: TGTGCCATCAGTCATCGCTGGGCCGCGGAGCCCCAGCATTTT; cdr3_aa: CAISHRWAAEPQHF
j_call: TRBJ2-1; v_call: TRBV9; d_call: TRBD2; clone_size: .; cdr3_nt: TGTGCCAGCAGCGTGAGCGGGAGGCGGTTTCGGAATGAGCAGTTCTTC; cdr3_aa: CASSVSGRRFRNEQFF
j_call: TRBJ1-2; v_call: TRBV9; d_call: .; clone_size: .; cdr3_nt: TGTGCCAGCAGTCCCGATAGGCCCTTAGGAGGCTACACCTTC; cdr3_aa: CASSPDRPLGGYTF
j_call: TRBJ2-7; v_call: TRBV2; d_call: TRBD1; clone_size: .; cdr3_nt: TGTGCCAGCATTTTTTCCGGGACAGGTAACTACGAGCAGTACTTC; cdr3_aa: CASIFSGTGNYEQYF
j_call: TRBJ2-7; v_call: TRBV4-1; d_call: .; clone_size: .; cdr3_nt: TGCGCCAGCAGCCAACCCCGCCGGAGGGACGAGCAGTACTTC; cdr3_aa: CASSQPRRRDEQYF
j_call: TRBJ2-7; v_call: TRBV11-2; d_call: .; clone_size: .; cdr3_nt: TGTGCCAGCAGCTTAGGAGGCTATAGCTCCTACGAGCAGTACTTC; cdr3_aa: CASSLGGYSSYEQYF
j_call: TRBJ1-2; v_call: TRBV7-8; d_call: .; clone_size: .; cdr3_nt: TGTGCCAGCAGCCCGGGCATAGGGGGGGCGCGGGGCTACACCTTC; cdr3_aa: CASSPGIGGARGYTF
j_call: TRBJ2-7; v_call: TRBV5-5; d_call: TRBD1; clone_size: .; cdr3_nt: TGTGCCAGCAGCCCACGGACAGGGGCCAACTACGAGCAGTACTTC; cdr3_aa: CASSPRTGANYEQYF
j_call: TRBJ2-1; v_call: TRBV19; d_call: TRBD2; clone_size: .; cdr3_nt: TGTGCCAGTAGTTTCAGGACTAGCGGGAGGGCCCTGGTCACCTACAATGAGCAGTTCTTC; cdr3_aa: CASSFRTSGRALVTYNEQFF
j_call: TRBJ1-2; v_call: TRBV5-1; d_call: .; clone_size: few; cdr3_nt: TGCGCCAGCAGCTTGGAAGGCAGCTATGGCTACACCTTC; cdr3_aa: CASSLEGSYGYTF
j_call: TRBJ1-4; v_call: TRBV7-6; d_call: .; clone_size: .; cdr3_nt: TGTGCCAGCAGCTTAGGCGGTGGGGCTAATGAAAAACTGTTTTTT; cdr3_aa: CASSLGGGANEKLFF
j_call: TRBJ1-2; v_call: TRBV4-1; d_call: .; clone_size: .; cdr3_nt: TGCGCCAGCAGCTCTATCGGACAGAGATCTTATGGCTACACCTTC; cdr3_aa: CASSSIGQRSYGYTF